This T cell receptor (beta chain) is drawn from a study of T-cell memory formation after mild COVID-19. Whole-study results and caveats: Clones from the second wave (peaking day 37) had unconfirmed SARS-CoV-2 specificity.

CDR3 length: 14 amino acids. V lost 11 bases to trimming and J lost 5 bases, with 18 bases between them. Germline CDR1 is LNHDA and CDR2 is SQIVND (reference sequence). This clonotype was seen more than once but under ten times. The antigen is unknown. It was 5'RACE with constant-segment primers that produced the TCR alpha and TCR beta cDNA libraries, which carried sample barcodes and UMIs. TCRdb itself ran the 5' RACE reads through MiXCR, one entry per CDR3 protein. The sample includes 110,000 to 150,000 distinct CDR3 sequences, roughly 24% seen only once; the top ten take approximately 25%. The chain carries TRBV19 and TRBJ2-2, with a weak D call TRBD2 (6 bases). The sample was PBMCs or a T cell subset sorted from them (not recorded which). The sequence was collected from an adult woman who had mild COVID-19 (a few samples of this study predate the infection). Cell type and time point are not known. CDR3 region: CASESGVQTGELFF. The CDR3 DNA reads as TGTGCCTCCGAGTCGGGAGTACAGACCGGGGAGCTGTTTTTT.